Below, 9 T cell receptor beta chains from the same sample are listed, as sequenced in a study of tumor-infiltrating lymphocytes in oesophageal squamous cell carcinoma. TCRdb used MiXCR to reprocess the PCR reads, holding one entry per CDR3 protein. The sample has around 13,000 distinct CDR3 sequences, 52% seen once. The sequenced sample was esophageal tumor tissue. Source of these receptors: a female donor with esophageal squamous cell carcinoma.

CDR3 in DNA: TGTGCCAGCAGTTACAAGGGGGTGCTCACAGATACGCAGTATTTT. It encodes CASSYKGVLTDTQYF. The chain employs TRBV6-6 and TRBJ2-3; tentatively, D is TRBD1 (6 bases). CDR1 is MNHNY and CDR2 is SVGAGI in the germline V gene (reference sequence). V was shortened by 2 bases and J by 2 bases, with 11 bases between the two germline ends. The CDR3 is 15 amino acids.

The chain is built from TRBV12-3 or TRBV12-4 and TRBJ2-6, with 9 bases matching TRBD2. The DNA matches TRBJ2-7 better at its end, which makes the J call doubtful. The CDR3 covers 14 residues. The CDR3 coding sequence is TGTGCCAGCAGTTATAGCGGGAGCGGCTACGAGCAGTACTTC. It specifies CASSYSGSGYEQYF.

The V gene is TRBV19, the J gene TRBJ1-1; possibly TRBD1 for D (5 bases). Germline CDR1 LNHDA, CDR2 SQIVND (reference sequence). V lost 6 bases, J lost 4 bases, and 9 bases lay in between. This CDR3 has 12 amino acids. CDR3: CASRQALTEAFF. CDR3 nucleotide sequence: TGTGCCAGTAGACAGGCTCTCACTGAAGCTTTCTTT. The full variable domain, rest sourced from reference TRBV19 and TRBJ1-1, is DGGITQSPKYLFRKEGQNVTLSCEQNLNHDAMYWYRQDPGQGLRLIYYSQIVNDFQKGDIAEGYSVSREKKESFPLTVTSAQKNPTAFYLCASRQALTEAFFGQGTRLTVV.

V gene TRBV11-2 combines with J gene TRBJ2-4; TRBD1 agrees at 10 bases. V gave up 5 bases and J gave up 0 bases; unmatched junction bases: 7. Germline-derived CDR1 and CDR2 are SGHAT and FQNNGV. The CDR3 runs 17 residues. Here the CDR3 reads CASSTWTGGLAKNIQYF. The CDR3 DNA is TGTGCCAGCAGCACATGGACAGGGGGACTAGCCAAAAACATTCAGTACTTC.

The rearrangement joins TRBV6-1 to TRBJ2-5; 11 nucleotides line up with TRBD2. The J call is uncertain, as TRBJ2-7 better fits the DNA end. Looked up from germline, CDR1 is MNHNS and CDR2 is SASEGT. This CDR3 is built from 16 residues. CDR3 residues: CASRARATSGIYEQYF. The CDR3 DNA reads as TGTGCCAGCAGGGCGCGAGCGACTAGCGGGATCTACGAGCAGTACTTC.

The CDR3 protein is CASSSSWGGNRVQETQYF. The CDR3 DNA is TGTGCCAGCAGTTCCTCTTGGGGGGGGAACAGGGTCCAAGAGACCCAGTACTTC. J is TRBJ2-1 and V is TRBV12-3 or TRBV12-4; D might be TRBD2 (7 bases). The J call may be wrong; the DNA end is better matched by TRBJ2-5. CDR3 size: 18 residues.

CDR3 nucleotides: TGTGCCAGCAGCTTAGCGGCAGGGAGCTATGGCTACACCTTC. Amino acid sequence: CASSLAAGSYGYTF. This chain links TRBV7-2 with TRBJ1-2, with D perhaps matching TRBD1 (5 bases). This CDR3 region has 14 residues. V was cut by 0 bases and J by 4 bases, with 9 bases left in between. Germline V gene lookup returns CDR1 SGHTA and CDR2 FQGNSA.

The rearrangement links TRBV7-6 to TRBJ2-5, with TRBD1 identical over 9 bases. The germline V gene has CDR1 SGHVS and CDR2 FNYEAQ. CDR3 size: 14 residues. J lost 5 bases, V lost 4 bases, and 5 bases had no gene match. The chain's CDR3 is CASSSGQGYETQYF. The CDR3 bases are TGTGCCAGCAGCTCGGGACAGGGTTACGAGACCCAGTACTTC. Combining the CDR3 with reference TRBV7-6 and TRBJ2-5 gives the whole variable domain GAGVSQSPRYKVTKRGQDVALRCDPISGHVSLYWYRQALGQGPEFLTYFNYEAQQDKSGLPNDRFSAERPEGSISTLTIQRTEQRDSAMYRCASSSGQGYETQYFGPGTRLLVL.

This clonotype was recorded a few times. The V and J genes are TRBV7-8 and TRBJ2-1; no firm D call. Near its end, the DNA agrees better with TRBJ2-5, so the J call may be wrong. The CDR3 has 14 amino acids. Germline V gene sequence: CDR1 SGHVS, CDR2 FQNEAQ. CDR3 sequence reads: CASSPVGVQETQYF. CDR3 DNA sequence: TGTGCCAGCAGCCCAGTGGGCGTACAAGAGACCCAGTACTTC.